These 25 T cell receptor beta chains were all obtained from the same sample, sequenced in a study of blood T cell repertoires in COVID-19. Assay: immunoSEQ multiplex PCR; the TCRdb copy retains only in-frame clones and omits some. The sample has almost 500,000 clones; 75% to 90% are singletons. Sequenced material: PBMCs or T cells enriched from blood (not recorded which). The receptor source for this set is a woman aged 55-70 years who had recovered from COVID-19.

This chain connects TRBV6-5 to TRBJ2-5, with TRBD1 identical over 8 bases. The germline CDR1 and CDR2 sequences are MNHEY and SVGAGI. The CDR3 is 13 residues long. V lost 5 bases to trimming and J lost 5 bases; unmatched junction nucleotides: 4. CDR3 region: CASSRTGQETQYF. The CDR3 DNA is TGTGCCAGCAGTCGGACAGGGCAGGAGACCCAGTACTTC.

This sequence joins TRBV12-3 or TRBV12-4 and TRBJ2-1, with D possibly matching TRBD1 (5 bases). V lost 6 bases and J lost 4, with 10 bases in between. This CDR3 is 13 amino acids long. CDR3 region: CASRRTLYNEQFF. For the CDR3, the DNA is TGTGCCAGCAGACGGACACTTTACAATGAGCAGTTCTTC.

V usage is TRBV2 and J usage is TRBJ1-2; D call uncertain. This CDR3 is 14 amino acids long. Per germline, CDR1 SNHLY and CDR2 FYNNEI. V lost 6 bases to trimming and J lost 4 bases, with 15 bases between them. CDR3 sequence reads: CASSRGSGIYGYTF. As DNA, the CDR3 is TGTGCCAGCAGCCGAGGATCGGGGATCTATGGCTACACCTTC. The variable domain in full, with the rest retrieved from reference TRBV2 and TRBJ1-2, is EPEVTQTPSHQVTQMGQEVILRCVPISNHLYFYWYRQILGQKVEFLVSFYNNEISEKSEIFDDQFSVERPDGSNFTLKIRSTKLEDSAMYFCASSRGSGIYGYTFGSGTRLTVV.

Worth noting for this clone: A junction boundary mismatches the germline segment, possibly from a read error. J is TRBJ2-7 and V is TRBV5-5, with D tentatively TRBD1 (5 bases). CDR1 is SGHKS, CDR2 YYEKEE, per germline (reference sequence). CDR3 length: 15 residues. CDR3: CASILGLEPSYEQYF. In nucleotides, the CDR3 is TGTGCCAGCATCTTGGGGCTCGAACCCTCCTACGAGCAGTACTTC.

CDR3 coding DNA: TGTGCCACCAGTGATCCAACCGGGACAGGGGAGAGAGAAAAACTGTTTTTT. This translates into CATSDPTGTGEREKLFF. The rearrangement uses TRBV24-1 and TRBJ1-4; 10 positions match TRBD1. The V gene end was trimmed by 3 bases and the J gene end by 8 bases; junction bases not matched to a gene: 11. The CDR3 is made up of 17 amino acids. The germline V gene encodes CDR1 KGHDR and CDR2 SFDVKD.

The rearrangement joins TRBV2 to TRBJ2-5; D perhaps matches TRBD1 (6 bases). The CDR3 runs to 14 residues. Germline values: CDR1 SNHLY, CDR2 FYNNEI. Trimming took off 2 bases at V and 5 bases at J, with 12 bases between the two ends. The CDR3 sequence: CASSEWGLAETQYF. The CDR3 region has the DNA TGTGCCAGCAGTGAATGGGGGCTGGCGGAGACCCAGTACTTC.

Remarks on this clone: Other DNA sequences in this sample translate to the same CDR3. The rearrangement uses TRBV20-1 and TRBJ1-1, with no clear D. Between the trimmed V and J ends, which lost 4 bases and 1 base, there was a span of 4 bases. Germline CDR1 DFQATT, CDR2 SNEGSKA (reference sequence). The CDR3 is 11 amino acids. The CDR3 loop is CSATRNTEAFF. The CDR3 region has the DNA TGCAGTGCTACCCGGAACACTGAAGCTTTCTTT.

The J gene is TRBJ2-2, the V gene TRBV7-7, with TRBD1 matching over 9 bases. Trimming removed 4 bases from V and 6 bases from J; junction bases left unmatched: 12. Germline V gives CDR1 SSHAT, CDR2 FNYEAQ (reference sequence). The CDR3 contains 17 residues. The CDR3 DNA follows: TGTGCCAGCAGCTCCAGTCCAGGGACAGGGTTGGCCGGGGAGCTGTTTTTT. Protein: CASSSSPGTGLAGELFF.

About this clone: The sample contains more than one DNA sequence encoding this CDR3. This chain joins TRBV27 and TRBJ1-2; D is possibly TRBD1 (5 bases). This CDR3 spans 14 amino acids. V lost 0 bases and J 5 bases, leaving 10 bases between the germline ends. CDR1 is MNHEY and CDR2 is SMNVEV in the germline V gene (reference sequence). The CDR3 is CASSLSSGGYGYTF. The CDR3 coding sequence is TGTGCCAGCAGTTTATCATCGGGGGGGTATGGCTACACCTTC.

The table lists this clone with a count of one. The chain couples TRBV4-1 to TRBJ2-3; D possibly corresponds to TRBD2 (6 bases). CDR1 is MGHRA, CDR2 YSYEKL, per germline. CDR3 length: 16 amino acids. Trimming removed 4 bases from V and 0 bases from J, with 14 bases in between. The CDR3 sequence: CASSLGGAASTDTQYF. In nucleotides, the CDR3 is TGCGCCAGCAGCCTTGGCGGGGCCGCTAGCACAGATACGCAGTATTTT.

The J gene is TRBJ2-2, the V gene TRBV4-1, with D tentatively TRBD2 (6 bases). Germline lookup yields CDR1 MGHRA and CDR2 YSYEKL. V was pared by 2 bases and J by 1 base, with 17 bases between. The CDR3 has 18 residues. The CDR3 loop reads CASSQPREAPGNTGELFF. The CDR3 DNA sequence: TGCGCCAGCAGCCAACCGAGGGAGGCCCCGGGGAACACCGGGGAGCTGTTTTTT.

V is TRBV4-1 and J is TRBJ2-3; a weak D match, TRBD2 (5 bases). The CDR3 extends over 16 amino acids. V lost 5 bases and J lost 0, with 15 bases in between. Per the germline V gene, CDR1 is MGHRA and CDR2 is YSYEKL. CDR3 region: CASSSQAVISTDTQYF. The CDR3, as DNA: TGCGCCAGCAGCTCTCAAGCGGTAATTAGCACAGATACGCAGTATTTT.

V gene TRBV25-1 combines with J gene TRBJ2-3, with 8 positions matching TRBD1. Germline assignment: CDR1 MGHDK and CDR2 SYGVNS. This CDR3 region has 11 residues. Germline trimming cut 6 bases from V and 9 bases from J; bases unmatched to any gene: 2. CDR3 nucleotide sequence: TGTGCCAGCAGAGGACAGGGAACGCAGTATTTT. The encoded protein is CASRGQGTQYF.

The chain combines TRBV12-3 or TRBV12-4 with TRBJ1-4; D is perhaps TRBD1 (6 bases). This CDR3 region has 13 residues. Trimming took off 4 bases at V and 8 bases at J, with 11 bases between the two ends. The CDR3 reads CASSSNTGEKLFF. CDR3 in DNA: TGTGCCAGCAGTTCAAACACAGGGGAAAAACTGTTTTTT.

The J gene is TRBJ2-3, the V gene TRBV29-1; no clear D gene. The V gene's germline CDR1 is SQVTM and CDR2 ANQGSEA. With 5 bases removed from V and 0 bases from J, the gap between germline ends came to 9 bases. The CDR3 has 13 residues. The CDR3 DNA sequence: TGCAGCGTTCGCGGAGCTAGCACAGATACGCAGTATTTT. It translates to CSVRGASTDTQYF.

The chain couples TRBV4-2 to TRBJ1-4, with a tentative D call TRBD1 (5 bases). Germline lookup yields CDR1 LGHNA and CDR2 YNFKEQ. The CDR3 is 16 residues long. Trimming took off 1 base at V and 3 bases at J, with 12 bases between the two ends. The DNA for the CDR3 is TGTGCCAGCAGCCAAGGGGGGGTCAGCCCTAATGAAAAACTGTTTTTT. It translates to CASSQGGVSPNEKLFF.

The chain has TRBV4-1 and TRBJ2-7; D perhaps matches TRBD1 (6 bases). This CDR3 has 13 amino acids. V was trimmed by 2 bases and J by 5 bases, leaving 10 bases between them. Germline V gene sequence: CDR1 MGHRA, CDR2 YSYEKL. The CDR3 nucleotides read TGCGCCAGCAGCCAACGATACAGGGACGAGCAGTACTTC. Translation: CASSQRYRDEQYF.

The V gene is TRBV27, the J gene TRBJ1-2; D may be TRBD1 (5 bases). The CDR3 sequence is 16 residues long. Per germline, CDR1 MNHEY and CDR2 SMNVEV (reference sequence). The V gene lost 3 bases and the J gene lost 0 bases, with 14 bases spanning the gap. The CDR3 DNA follows: TGTGCCAGCAGTTTCACCCGGGGGGGAGCTAACTATGGCTACACCTTC. Protein sequence: CASSFTRGGANYGYTF.

This chain connects TRBV9 to TRBJ1-6; possibly TRBD1 for D (6 bases). V lost 4 bases, J lost 12 bases, and 20 bases lay in between. The CDR3 loop spans 15 amino acids. Germline V lookup: CDR1 SGDLS, CDR2 YYNGEE. CDR3 sequence: CASSPQGRQDGPLHF. In nucleotides, the CDR3 is TGTGCCAGCAGCCCCCAGGGTCGACAGGACGGACCCCTCCACTTT.

The V and J genes are TRBV7-8 and TRBJ2-4; maybe TRBD1 (6 bases). Trimming removed 4 bases at V and 2 bases at J, with 12 bases between. The CDR3 is 15 residues long. Per the germline V gene, CDR1 is SGHVS and CDR2 is FQNEAQ. The CDR3 nucleotides are TGTGCCAGCAGCTCCCCCGGGACACCCAAAAACATTCAGTACTTC. This gives the protein CASSSPGTPKNIQYF.

This sequence joins TRBV4-1 and TRBJ2-7; TRBD1 is a possible D gene (6 bases). Germline V gives CDR1 MGHRA, CDR2 YSYEKL. V dropped 4 bases and J dropped 3 bases, with 7 bases sitting between them. The CDR3 is made up of 12 amino acids. The CDR3 DNA reads as TGCGCCAGCAGCCGAGGGGGCTACGAGCAGTACTTC. Translation: CASSRGGYEQYF.

The V call is TRBV19, the J call TRBJ1-6; D is possibly TRBD1 (5 bases). Germline CDR1 LNHDA, CDR2 SQIVND (reference sequence). Trimming shortened V by 7 bases and J by 6 bases, and 13 bases separated the two germline ends. There are 14 residues in the CDR3. This CDR3 is CASTRGGVNSPLHF. The CDR3 DNA sequence: TGTGCCAGTACCCGGGGAGGGGTTAATTCACCCCTCCACTTT.

CDR3 nucleotides: TGTGCCAGCAGTTACTCAGGGATGCGGGGCGAGACCCAGTACTTC. It specifies CASSYSGMRGETQYF. This chain connects TRBV6-5 to TRBJ2-5; TRBD2 might be the D (6 bases). The CDR3 is made up of 15 amino acids. The V and J ends lost 0 bases and 5 bases respectively, with 13 bases between them. Germline V gene sequence: CDR1 MNHEY, CDR2 SVGAGI.

This clone was counted once. The chain recombines TRBV4-1 with TRBJ1-2; D uncertain. CDR3 size: 14 residues. Trimming stripped 2 bases from V and 5 bases from J, with 12 bases between. CDR1 is MGHRA, CDR2 YSYEKL, per germline. DNA of the CDR3: TGCGCCAGCAGCCAAATCGGGGAGGAGTATGGCTACACCTTC. This sequence encodes CASSQIGEEYGYTF.

CDR3 residues: CASSLSVPRNGELFF. CDR3 DNA sequence: TGTGCCAGCAGTTTATCGGTTCCCAGGAACGGGGAGCTGTTTTTT. V usage is TRBV27 and J usage is TRBJ2-2; D remains ambiguous. This CDR3 comprises 15 residues. The V gene lost 0 bases and the J gene lost 7 bases, with 12 bases spanning the gap. Germline assignment: CDR1 MNHEY and CDR2 SMNVEV (reference sequence).